This TCR beta chain was identified in a study of blood T cell repertoires in COVID-19. Using immunoSEQ multiplex PCR, the repertoire was profiled, and TCRdb retains in-frame clones only, with some absent. The table lists some 150,000 clones, approximately 80% of them singletons. CDR1 and CDR2 (germline): MNHNY, SVGAGI (reference sequence). This CDR3 is 16 amino acids long. Trimming at V came to 5 bases and at J to 7 bases, leaving 11 bases not matched to a gene. The rearrangement joins TRBV6-6 to TRBJ1-6, with 7 bases aligning to TRBD1. The source of this sequence is a man between 60 and 75 years old with active or convalescent COVID-19. The sample comprised peripheral blood. The CDR3, as DNA: TGTGCCAGCAGTAGCGGAAGGGGGCTTGGAAATTCACCCCTCCACTTT. Translating gives CASSSGRGLGNSPLHF.